The 31 T cell receptor beta chains below come from one sample, sequenced in a study of regulatory T cells in long-lasting Graves disease. CDR3 regions were amplified by Arm-PCR using iRepertoire HTBI primers to build TCR beta libraries. TCRdb processed the multiplex PCR reads anew with MiXCR; each CDR3 protein has one entry. The data contain hundreds of thousands of distinct CDR3 sequences, around 16% of them singletons. Time point specified: newly diagnosed GD, antithyroid drugs for less than 3 months. The TCR library was made from RNA extracted from PBMCs. The same data also contributed to another study, on T cells in Graves' hyperthyroidism and ophthalmopathy.

The sample was peripheral blood mononuclear cells (PBMCs), taken at new diagnosis, from a patient treated with antithyroid drugs. The source of these receptors is a woman aged 35-65 years with Graves disease.

The gene calls are TRBV10-3 and TRBJ2-2, with 11 bases fitting TRBD1. Germline lookup yields CDR1 ENHRY and CDR2 SYGVKD. This CDR3 region has 18 residues. V shed 3 bases, J shed 3 bases, and the junction held 9 bases outside the gene matches. In DNA form, the CDR3 reads TGTGCCATCAGTGACGTAGGACCGGGACAGGGGGACACCGGGGAGCTGTTTTTT. It yields the protein CAISDVGPGQGDTGELFF.

This clonotype was detected ten times or more. The chain uses TRBV12-3 or TRBV12-4 and TRBJ2-1; D gene ambiguous. The CDR3 is 14 amino acids. With 5 bases removed from V and 0 bases from J, the gap between germline ends came to 8 bases. The CDR3 sequence: CASSPPPSYNEQFF. CDR3 nucleotides: TGTGCCAGCAGTCCCCCCCCCTCCTACAATGAGCAGTTCTTC.

This CDR3 is CASSFRTSEELFF. For the CDR3, the DNA is TGTGCCAGCAGCTTCCGGACTAGCGAGGAGCTGTTTTTT. The chain is built from TRBV9 and TRBJ2-2; 9 nucleotides line up with TRBD2. This CDR3 is 13 amino acids long. Germline lookup yields CDR1 SGDLS and CDR2 YYNGEE. With V trimmed by 4 bases and J by 10 bases, 5 bases remained unmatched. The full variable domain, in which reference TRBV9 and TRBJ2-2 provide the parts outside the CDR3, is DSGVTQTPKHLITATGQRVTLRCSPRSGDLSVYWYQQSLDQGLQFLIQYYNGEERAKGNILERFSAQQFPDLHSELNLSSLELGDSALYFCASSFRTSEELFFGEGSRLTVL.

The CDR3 nucleotides are TGCAGTGCTAGAGTCCTTGACGCCAGCTCCTACAATGAGCAGTTCTTC. It encodes CSARVLDASSYNEQFF. V is TRBV20-1 and J is TRBJ2-1, with no clear D. V shed 1 base and J shed 0 bases, with 13 bases lying between them. Germline V CDR1 and CDR2: DFQATT, SNEGSKA (reference sequence). The CDR3 consists of 16 residues.

In its sample, this clonotype was seen many times. The gene calls are TRBV15 and TRBJ1-2; 7 bases line up with TRBD1. Germline CDR1 is LNHNV and CDR2 is YYDKDF (reference sequence). Germline trimming cut 5 bases from V and 1 base from J; bases unmatched to any gene: 13. The CDR3 contains 17 residues. The CDR3 loop is CATSPRQGSRLNYGYTF. The CDR3 coding sequence is TGTGCCACCAGCCCCCGACAGGGTAGTCGTCTTAACTATGGCTACACCTTC.

This clonotype showed up just a few times. The chain has TRBV6-1 and TRBJ1-5; no clear D. Trimming removed 10 bases at V and 0 bases at J, with 16 bases between. Germline-derived CDR1 and CDR2 are MNHNS and SASEGT. There are 15 residues in the CDR3. This CDR3 reads CATKFGFYSNQPQHF. For the CDR3, the DNA is TGTGCCACAAAATTCGGCTTTTATAGCAATCAGCCCCAGCATTTT.

This clonotype has ten or more counts. The CDR3, as DNA: TGTGCCAGCAGCTGGGACAGGGGGCGTTCAGATACGCAGTATTTT. It is translated as CASSWDRGRSDTQYF. The V gene is TRBV3-1, the J gene TRBJ2-3, with 12 bases identical to TRBD1. Germline trimming cut 5 bases from V and 4 bases from J; bases unmatched to any gene: 4. The germline gives CDR1 LGHDT, CDR2 YNNKEL (reference sequence). The CDR3 extends over 15 amino acids.

The chain uses TRBV4-1 and TRBJ1-5; 8 bases are shared with TRBD1. V lost 2 bases, J lost 5 bases, and 5 bases stayed unmatched. The CDR3 sequence is 15 residues long. The germline CDR1 and CDR2 sequences are MGHRA and YSYEKL. CDR3: CASSQPDRAHQPQHF. The CDR3 nucleotides are TGCGCCAGCAGCCAACCGGACAGGGCCCATCAGCCCCAGCATTTT.

This clonotype came up many times. V gene TRBV18 combines with J gene TRBJ1-5; D is ambiguous. CDR1 is KGHSH, CDR2 LQKENI, per germline. The germline V and J ends were trimmed by 8 bases and 4 bases, with 15 bases remaining between them. The CDR3 runs 14 residues. CDR3 residues: CASSPAGGNQPQHF. The DNA for the CDR3 is TGTGCCAGCAGTCCAGCGGGCGGTAATCAGCCCCAGCATTTT.

There are a few counts of this clonotype. The rearrangement uses TRBV19 and TRBJ1-2; TRBD1 is a possible D gene (5 bases). V was pared by 3 bases and J by 6 bases, with 11 bases between. This CDR3 is 13 amino acids long. Per germline, CDR1 LNHDA and CDR2 SQIVND (reference sequence). The CDR3 coding sequence is TGTGCCAGTAGTATCGTTCAGGGACATGGCTACACCTTC. It is translated as CASSIVQGHGYTF.

This clonotype was picked up many times. The J gene is TRBJ1-1, the V gene TRBV29-1, with D hard to call. The CDR3 has 11 amino acids. CDR1 SQVTM and CDR2 ANQGSEA come from the germline V gene. The V end lost 1 base, the J end lost 3 bases, and 3 bases lay between the germline ends. The CDR3 protein is CSVEGDTEAFF. CDR3 coding DNA: TGCAGCGTTGAAGGAGACACTGAAGCTTTCTTT.

As regards this clonotype: A much more abundant neighbour one base away suggests this may be a read error. The rearrangement uses TRBV2 and TRBJ2-1; a weak D match, TRBD2 (6 bases). The DNA end lines up better with TRBJ2-5; the J call may be wrong. Looked up from germline, CDR1 is SNHLY and CDR2 is FYNNEI. The CDR3 loop spans 14 amino acids. CDR3 coding DNA: TGTGCCAGCAGTGGGACCGGCGGCGGGGAGGCCCAGTACTTC. Translation: CASSGTGGGEAQYF.

CDR3 region: CASSSAPSGRYEQYF. The CDR3, as DNA: TGTGCCAGCAGCTCGGCCCCTAGCGGGAGGTACGAGCAGTACTTC. This rearrangement joins TRBV7-9 to TRBJ2-7; 11 bases map to TRBD2. The length of the CDR3 is 15 residues. Germline loops: CDR1 SEHNR, CDR2 FQNEAQ (reference sequence). The trim removed 4 bases at V and 4 bases at J, leaving 6 bases unmatched.

This clonotype occurred many times. CDR3 coding DNA: TGTGCCAGCGGGGGGAGAGCTAGCGGGGGGGCCCGGTACGAGCAGTACTTC. This encodes CASGGRASGGARYEQYF. The rearrangement joins TRBV11-2 to TRBJ2-7; 12 bases match TRBD2. The CDR3 is 17 residues long. V was pared by 8 bases and J by 4 bases, with 15 bases of the junction left unmatched. Per germline, CDR1 SGHAT and CDR2 FQNNGV. The full variable domain, its missing parts supplied by reference TRBV11-2 and TRBJ2-7, is EAGVAQSPRYKIIEKRQSVAFWCNPISGHATLYWYQQILGQGPKLLIQFQNNGVVDDSQLPKDRFSAERLKGVDSTLKIQPAKLEDSAVYLCASGGRASGGARYEQYFGPGTRLTVT.

The chain recombines TRBV27 with TRBJ2-5; TRBD2 matches at 15 bases. CDR1 and CDR2 from the germline V gene are MNHEY and SMNVEV (reference sequence). The ends lost 5 bases at V and 6 bases at J; junction bases unmatched: 13. This CDR3 is 18 amino acids long. The CDR3 DNA sequence: TGTGCCAGCAGTCACACCGGACTAGCGGGGGGGCCCGTGAAGACCCAGTACTTC. Residues: CASSHTGLAGGPVKTQYF.

A word on this clonotype: Given a much more abundant clone one base away, this may be a read error. As the CDR3 is not closed by the conserved phenylalanine or tryptophan, this likely results from a read error. This chain joins TRBV10-3 and TRBJ2-1; TRBD1 matches at 8 bases. Germline CDR1 and CDR2: ENHRY and SYGVKD. With 9 bases clipped from V and 6 bases from J, the junction kept 10 bases outside the gene matches. The CDR3 spans 14 residues. The CDR3 region has the DNA TGTGCCATGAGGAGGGGACAGGATGTCAATGAGCAGTTCTAC. This encodes CAMRRGQDVNEQFY.

This clonotype came up once. The chain recombines TRBV11-2 with TRBJ1-1; D is perhaps TRBD1 (5 bases). Germline CDR1 is SGHAT and CDR2 is FQNNGV. The V end lost 1 base, the J end lost 1 base, and 10 bases lay between the germline ends. The CDR3 runs 15 residues. DNA of the CDR3: TGTGCCAGCAGCTTAGCACTAGGGGCGAACACTGAAGCTTTCTTT. It yields the protein CASSLALGANTEAFF.

This clonotype has a count of ten or more. V gene TRBV11-2 combines with J gene TRBJ2-1, with TRBD1 matching 7 bases. Germline V lookup: CDR1 SGHAT, CDR2 FQNNGV. The CDR3 covers 14 residues. The V and J ends lost 5 bases and 4 bases, in that order; junction bases with no gene match: 5. This CDR3 reads CASSRDRKYNEQFF. The CDR3 region has the DNA TGTGCCAGCAGCCGGGACAGAAAGTACAATGAGCAGTTCTTC. The entire variable domain, with the rest obtained from reference TRBV11-2 and TRBJ2-1, is as follows: EAGVAQSPRYKIIEKRQSVAFWCNPISGHATLYWYQQILGQGPKLLIQFQNNGVVDDSQLPKDRFSAERLKGVDSTLKIQPAKLEDSAVYLCASSRDRKYNEQFFGPGTRLTVL.

The chain carries TRBV30 and TRBJ2-7, with D tentatively TRBD2 (6 bases). Germline values: CDR1 GTSNPN, CDR2 SVGIG (reference sequence). The CDR3 spans 12 residues. Trimming stripped 3 bases from V and 3 bases from J, with 9 bases between. DNA of the CDR3: TGTGCCTGGAGGTCCGGGGGCTACGAGCAGTACTTC. As protein: CAWRSGGYEQYF.

The genes are TRBV4-1 and TRBJ1-2; 7 bases line up with TRBD1. The CDR3 contains 15 residues. Germline V gives CDR1 MGHRA, CDR2 YSYEKL. Trimming removed 3 bases from V and 4 bases from J; junction bases left unmatched: 8. DNA of the CDR3: TGCGCCAGCAGCCACGCCCCCGGGACAGTCTATGGCTACACCTTC. Translated, it gives CASSHAPGTVYGYTF.

This clonotype has at least ten counts. The chain recombines TRBV7-2 with TRBJ2-7, with 7 bases that match TRBD1. Looked up from germline, CDR1 is SGHTA and CDR2 is FQGNSA. The CDR3 consists of 15 residues. Trimming took 4 bases from V and 0 from J; bases not matched to a gene: 6. The CDR3 sequence: CASSWTGGSSYEQYF. CDR3 in DNA: TGTGCCAGCAGCTGGACAGGAGGAAGCTCCTACGAGCAGTACTTC.

The V gene is TRBV12-3 or TRBV12-4, the J gene TRBJ1-6; D is perhaps TRBD1 (5 bases). The CDR3 runs to 11 residues. Trimming pared 3 bases from V and 14 bases from J, leaving 8 bases between. CDR3 protein: CASSFGGTLHF. DNA for the CDR3: TGTGCCAGCAGTTTCGGGGGGACCCTCCACTTT.

CDR3: CASSFSENIQYF. The CDR3 DNA is TGTGCCAGCAGCTTTAGCGAAAACATTCAGTACTTC. The chain employs TRBV5-6 and TRBJ2-4, with D perhaps TRBD2 (5 bases). This CDR3 contains 12 residues. Per the germline V gene, CDR1 is SGHDT and CDR2 is YYEEEE. The V gene lost 2 bases and the J gene lost 5 bases, with 5 bases spanning the gap. The variable domain in full, completed from reference TRBV5-6 and TRBJ2-4, reads DAGVTQSPTHLIKTRGQQVTLRCSPKSGHDTVSWYQQALGQGPQFIFQYYEEEERQRGNFPDRFSGHQFPNYSSELNVNALLLGDSALYLCASSFSENIQYFGAGTRLSVL.

This clonotype was observed at least ten times. V and J are TRBV6-2 or TRBV6-3 and TRBJ1-2; D is uncertain. V lost 6 bases to trimming and J lost 1 base, with 9 bases between them. This CDR3 comprises 13 residues. CDR1 is MNHEY, CDR2 SVGEGT, per germline. CDR3 DNA: TGTGCCAGCAGCTTACAGAGTAACTATGGCTACACCTTC. This encodes CASSLQSNYGYTF.

This clonotype was observed a handful of times. The V gene is TRBV2, the J gene TRBJ2-5, with no clear D. Trimming left V 0 bases short and J 1 base short, with 12 bases between. This CDR3 comprises 16 residues. The germline CDR1 and CDR2 sequences are SNHLY and FYNNEI. Here the CDR3 reads CASSEALPPGQETQYF. CDR3 DNA: TGTGCCAGCAGTGAAGCGCTACCCCCCGGCCAAGAGACCCAGTACTTC.

The chain is built from TRBV19 and TRBJ2-7; D not certain. The CDR3 is made up of 14 amino acids. Germline V CDR1 and CDR2: LNHDA, SQIVND (reference sequence). Deletions cut 6 bases from V and 0 bases from J, with 12 bases between. CDR3 sequence reads: CASSRSTDSYEQYF. The CDR3 bases are TGTGCCAGTAGCAGATCGACGGACTCCTACGAGCAGTACTTC.

The V call is TRBV7-3, the J call TRBJ2-1; D is unclear. Germline V lookup: CDR1 SGHTA, CDR2 FQGTGA. The CDR3 spans 14 residues. V was trimmed by 5 bases and J by 5 bases, leaving 13 bases between them. DNA of the CDR3: TGTGCCAGCAGCAAAACGACAAGCCACAATGAGCAGTTCTTC. This encodes CASSKTTSHNEQFF. The whole variable domain, remainder taken from reference TRBV7-3 and TRBJ2-1, is GAGVSQTPSNKVTEKGKYVELRCDPISGHTALYWYRQSLGQGPEFLIYFQGTGAADDSGLPNDRFFAVRPEGSVSTLKIQRTERGDSAVYLCASSKTTSHNEQFFGPGTRLTVL.

This chain uses TRBV2 with TRBJ2-7; 13 bases are a match to TRBD2. There are 14 residues in the CDR3. Germline V gene sequence: CDR1 SNHLY, CDR2 FYNNEI. Trimming took 11 bases from V and 2 from J; bases not matched to a gene: 6. The CDR3 sequence is CAGRLAGGPYEQYF. The CDR3 coding sequence is TGTGCCGGTCGACTAGCGGGGGGTCCCTACGAGCAGTACTTC. Using reference TRBV2 and TRBJ2-7 for the parts outside the CDR3, the full variable domain is EPEVTQTPSHQVTQMGQEVILRCVPISNHLYFYWYRQILGQKVEFLVSFYNNEISEKSEIFDDQFSVERPDGSNFTLKIRSTKLEDSAMYFCAGRLAGGPYEQYFGPGTRLTVT.

A word on this clonotype: This sequence may be a read error, since a much larger clone differs from it by one base. Since no conserved phenylalanine or tryptophan closes the CDR3, a read error is the likely cause. CDR3: CATSRDEWAFL. CDR3 in DNA: TGTGCCACCAGCAGAGATGAGTGGGCTTTCCTT. The chain combines TRBV15 with TRBJ1-1; D is undetermined. Germline assignment: CDR1 LNHNV and CDR2 YYDKDF (reference sequence). CDR3 length equals 11 residues. V was pared by 0 bases and J by 11 bases, with 7 bases between.

This clonotype was seen only a few times. This chain uses TRBV6-1 with TRBJ1-2, with a tentative D call TRBD1 (6 bases). The CDR3 length is 12 residues. Trimming shortened V by 5 bases and J by 10 bases, and 14 bases separated the two germline ends. CDR1 and CDR2 (germline): MNHNS, SASEGT. CDR3: CASSRIGQNYTF. Written as DNA, the CDR3 is TGTGCCAGCAGTCGAATAGGACAGAACTACACCTTC.

This clonotype was seen many times. In nucleotides, the CDR3 is TGCAGTGCTACGGACAGGGGCTCCCTTAGCAATCAGCCCCAGCATTTT. Residues: CSATDRGSLSNQPQHF. The V and J genes are TRBV20-1 and TRBJ1-5; 9 bases fit TRBD1. The CDR3 spans 16 residues. Per germline, CDR1 DFQATT and CDR2 SNEGSKA (reference sequence). J was trimmed by 0 bases and V by 4 bases; bases with no gene match: 7.